Included here is one T cell receptor (beta chain) sequence, with context. The use of a sample-barcoded 5' primer and a J-beta primer mix characterized a second PCR of roughly 6 to 12 cycles. In TCRdb, the 5' RACE reads were re-called with MiXCR into one record per CDR3 protein. The sample lists some 1.7 million distinct CDR3 sequences; about 28% were seen once. This record comes from a study of blood T cells in healthy people across ages. This clonotype was sampled from a woman under 40 in good health. Sequenced input: blood.

CDR3: CASSVPGYTQYF. CDR3 DNA sequence: TGTGCCAGCAGCGTGCCGGGGTATACGCAGTATTTT. The chain employs TRBV12-3 or TRBV12-4 and TRBJ2-3, with a weak D call TRBD2 (5 bases). Trimming cost V 6 bases and J 7 bases, with 11 bases left between them. The CDR3 is 12 amino acids.